This T cell receptor beta chain was retrieved from a study of cytotoxic CD8 clonotypes in ibrutinib-treated CLL (dated by TCRdb to the early 2020s). Looking at the study overall: The cohort included roughly 15 treatment-naive and about a dozen relapsed/refractory patients; around 18 were IGHV unmutated. Partial responses were observed in 24 patients and complete responses in 2; after a median follow-up of roughly 62 months, remission was maintained in roughly 14 patients and progression was observed in about twelve. Response samples were obtained after a median of approximately twelve months of treatment, with a range of roughly 6 to 36 months. An average of about 250,000 productive templates and some 100,000 productive rearrangements was obtained per sample. Longitudinal samples were obtainable from 26 of the 86 participants in the trial. Cryopreserved peripheral blood mononuclear cells were obtained before treatment, at response, and at either sustained remission or disease progression. Every sample from remission and from progressive disease was obtained while the patients were still on ibrutinib. Paper-wide results and their limitations: Sustained-remission and progressing patients did not have matched sampling times, and lymph node repertoires were not examined. Public clonotypes were rare and either contracted or stayed stable during treatment, and the rise in clonality at ibrutinib response reflected the expansion of private clonotypes. Clonality rose at ibrutinib response, remained stable during sustained remission, and dropped back toward baseline at progression. At baseline, clonality was higher than in age-matched healthy donors and showed a strong correlation with circulating CD8+ T-cell counts.

On a MiSeq, deep resolution sequencing aimed for a depth between 1 in 1 million and 1 in 200,000 T cells, with each clonotype covered 10x on average. TCR beta libraries were generated with the immunoSEQ hsTCRB Kit. The authors' pipeline ran thus. Data were analyzed with ImmunoSEQ Data Assistant and ImmunoSEQ Analyzer, with V, D and J genes assigned per IMGT definitions. Clonality, with values ranging from 0 to 1, was calculated as one minus the normalized Shannon entropy of productive rearrangement frequencies. Public clonotype analysis was restricted to overrepresented clonotypes comprising at least 0.05% of each patient's repertoire. Fewer than 15 repertoires from age-matched healthy donors, obtained from immuneACCESS, served as clonality controls. The source is immuneACCESS, and TCRdb retained only in-frame sequences with V and J called. Part of the clones is not carried over; for the studies checked, unresolved V genes explain less than half of this, and the remainder is unexplained. V, J and clone size are those of that table, while D and trimming were read from the DNA. This sample is represented by approximately 280,000 clones; about 72% of them were singletons. The top ten clonotypes cover around 5.1% of the sample.

Interpreted using the paper, the time point label stands for: progressive disease on ibrutinib. For TCR beta library preparation, around 2.1 micrograms of genomic DNA were extracted from the cryopreserved PBMCs. Longitudinal blood samples from CLL patients receiving ibrutinib monotherapy were subjected to high-throughput TCR beta sequencing. The patients took part in an open-label, single-center phase 2 trial of ibrutinib monotherapy. The trim is 7 bases for V and 9 bases for J, with a gap of 15 bases between the germline ends. The germline V gene encodes CDR1 SEHNR and CDR2 FQNEAQ (reference sequence). Including cysteine and phenylalanine, the CDR3 has 12 amino acids. The kept DNA is CDR3 alone, 36 bases in frame from the first base. As regards this clone: This clone's antigen is unknown. No much larger clonotype is one base removed from it; base qualities were not supplied.

The chain couples TRBV7-9 to TRBJ1-1; too little of a D gene remains to name it. The specimen was PBMCs, collected at disease progression, from a patient treated with ibrutinib. This TCR was recovered from a human donor with chronic lymphocytic leukemia. The DNA is as follows: TGTGCCAGCACTTCGCGGGCAGGACAAGCTTTCTTT. Its amino acids are CASTSRAGQAFF.